The 26 T cell receptor beta chains presented below share a single source sample, sequenced in a study of control samples from healthy donors and cancer patients. TCRdb's table, derived via immunoSEQ multiplex PCR, lists solely in-frame clones and lacks some. The table records 100,000 to 150,000 clones, around 93% of them present only once. Sequenced input: blood. These TCRs come from a woman between 50 and 59 years old in good health.

The chain uses TRBV6-4 and TRBJ1-2; 7 bases match TRBD1. The germline V gene has CDR1 MRHNA and CDR2 SNTAGT. V trimming: 6 bases; J trimming: 5 bases; junction bases outside the gene matches: 27. The CDR3 runs to 20 residues. In DNA, the CDR3 is TGTGCCAGCAGGCCGGTAGCACCGGGACAGAGACATTCTGAAGGTTATGGCTACACCTTC. It encodes CASRPVAPGQRHSEGYGYTF.

This chain links TRBV19 with TRBJ1-5; 7 nucleotides agree with TRBD1. With 5 bases clipped from V and 7 bases from J, the junction kept 11 bases outside the gene matches. This CDR3 has 15 amino acids. CDR1 LNHDA and CDR2 SQIVND come from the germline V gene (reference sequence). Here the CDR3 reads CASSERQGARQPQHF. The CDR3 nucleotides read TGTGCCAGTAGTGAACGACAGGGAGCGCGACAGCCCCAGCATTTT.

The V call is TRBV2, the J call TRBJ2-1, with 8 bases lining up with TRBD2. With 7 bases clipped from V and 5 bases from J, the junction kept 10 bases outside the gene matches. Germline V gene lookup returns CDR1 SNHLY and CDR2 FYNNEI. The CDR3 contains 15 residues. Here the CDR3 reads CASNIRGGVNNEQFF. The CDR3 nucleotides are TGTGCCAGCAACATTCGGGGGGGTGTTAACAATGAGCAGTTCTTC.

This clone was detected only once. Other DNA sequences from this sample encode an identical CDR3 as well. CDR3 DNA sequence: TGTGCCACCAGTGAAGACAGGGTGGATCAGCCCCAGCATTTT. Translation gives CATSEDRVDQPQHF. This chain joins TRBV24-1 and TRBJ1-5, with 7 bases identical to TRBD1. There are 14 residues in the CDR3. Germline V CDR1 and CDR2: KGHDR, SFDVKD. V lost 4 bases to trimming and J lost 5 bases; unmatched junction nucleotides: 4.

The J gene is TRBJ2-1, the V gene TRBV19; no clear D. The CDR3 loop spans 15 amino acids. In germline, CDR1 is LNHDA, CDR2 SQIVND (reference sequence). Between the trimmed V and J ends, which lost 3 bases and 6 bases, there was a span of 15 bases. CDR3 in DNA: TGTGCCAGTAGTATCGGTACCTCGGCGGCCAATGAGCAGTTCTTC. This sequence encodes CASSIGTSAANEQFF.

The V gene is TRBV7-9, the J gene TRBJ1-5; D ambiguous. Trimming cost V 4 bases and J 3 bases, with 4 bases left between them. CDR1 is SEHNR, CDR2 FQNEAQ, per germline (reference sequence). The length of the CDR3 is 12 residues. The CDR3 loop is CASSSLNQPQHF. Written as DNA, the CDR3 is TGTGCCAGCAGCTCCCTCAATCAGCCCCAGCATTTT.

The gene calls are TRBV19 and TRBJ2-5; unclear D gene. The CDR3 covers 13 residues. Germline loops: CDR1 LNHDA, CDR2 SQIVND (reference sequence). V gave up 1 base and J gave up 1 base, with 4 bases separating them. The CDR3 protein is CASSIVAQETQYF. CDR3 nucleotides: TGTGCCAGTAGTATAGTAGCCCAAGAGACCCAGTACTTC.

V gene TRBV29-1 combines with J gene TRBJ2-1; tentatively, D is TRBD1 or TRBD2 (6 bases each). Trimming removed 7 bases from V and 7 bases from J, with 20 bases in between. The CDR3 extends over 14 amino acids. Germline-derived CDR1 and CDR2 are SQVTM and ANQGSEA. CDR3 region: CSALGLKGGNEQFF. The CDR3 DNA reads as TGCAGCGCGCTCGGGCTTAAGGGGGGAAATGAGCAGTTCTTC.

This clone was detected once. The V gene is TRBV2, the J gene TRBJ2-7, with a tentative D call TRBD1 (6 bases). V was trimmed by 10 bases and J by 1 base, leaving 14 bases between them. The CDR3 loop spans 13 amino acids. Germline values: CDR1 SNHLY, CDR2 FYNNEI. CDR3 coding DNA: TGTGCCACCACGGACAGTAGTTCCTACGAGCAGTACTTC. Translating it yields CATTDSSSYEQYF.

This clone was recorded only once. The gene calls are TRBV10-3 and TRBJ2-3; TRBD1 aligns across 8 bases. This CDR3 comprises 16 residues. V lost 3 bases, J lost 1 base, and 6 bases stayed unmatched. CDR1 is ENHRY, CDR2 SYGVKD, per germline. The CDR3 loop reads CAISELQGVGTDTQYF. As DNA, the CDR3 is TGTGCCATCAGTGAACTACAGGGGGTTGGCACAGATACGCAGTATTTT.

V gene TRBV21-1 combines with J gene TRBJ1-1. TRBV21-1 is shown as a pseudogene. The CDR3 totals 24 residues. For the CDR3, the DNA is TGTGCCAGCAGCATACGATACCTAGTAGGTTGCGTCCGACTACAGAGCTGGATGAACACTGAAGCTTTCTTT. Its translation is CASSIRYLVGCVRLQSWMNTEAFF.

This clone was observed a handful of times. This rearrangement joins TRBV7-9 to TRBJ1-5, with D tentatively TRBD1 (5 bases). The V gene's germline CDR1 is SEHNR and CDR2 FQNEAQ (reference sequence). The V gene lost 4 bases and the J gene lost 11 bases, with 12 bases spanning the gap. This CDR3 has 12 residues. The CDR3 coding sequence is TGTGCCAGCAGCTGGGGACCCTCGGCCCAGCATTTT. The encoded protein is CASSWGPSAQHF.

The chain has TRBV27 and TRBJ1-1; TRBD1 aligns across 7 bases. With 7 bases clipped from V and 4 bases from J, the junction kept 9 bases outside the gene matches. Germline loops: CDR1 MNHEY, CDR2 SMNVEV (reference sequence). The CDR3 runs to 14 residues. This CDR3 is CASISDRVGTEAFF. In DNA, the CDR3 is TGTGCCAGCATTTCAGACAGGGTGGGCACTGAAGCTTTCTTT.

This chain joins TRBV30 and TRBJ2-7; tentatively, D is TRBD2 (5 bases). Trimming took off 0 bases at V and 0 bases at J, with 9 bases between the two ends. The length of the CDR3 is 14 residues. In germline, CDR1 is GTSNPN, CDR2 SVGIG (reference sequence). CDR3: CAWSVGGHSYEQYF. As DNA, the CDR3 is TGTGCCTGGAGTGTTGGCGGGCACTCCTACGAGCAGTACTTC.

The V and J genes are TRBV11-2 and TRBJ2-7; 7 bases match TRBD1. V was clipped by 8 bases and J by 3 bases; unmatched bases: 4. This CDR3 spans 12 amino acids. The germline CDR1 and CDR2 sequences are SGHAT and FQNNGV. The CDR3 loop is CASRQGNYEQYF. CDR3 sequence (DNA): TGTGCCAGCCGACAGGGAAACTACGAGCAGTACTTC.

The gene calls are TRBV27 and TRBJ2-7, with D maybe TRBD1 (5 bases). The CDR3 sequence is 13 residues long. Trimming took off 6 bases at V and 3 bases at J, with 12 bases between the two ends. Germline V CDR1 and CDR2: MNHEY, SMNVEV (reference sequence). The CDR3 region has the DNA TGTGCCAGCAGAGTTACAGGAGTCTACGAGCAGTACTTC. Translation gives CASRVTGVYEQYF.

This clone occurred a few times. This rearrangement joins TRBV6-5 to TRBJ1-5, with 12 bases aligning to TRBD1. Germline-derived CDR1 and CDR2 are MNHEY and SVGAGI. This CDR3 region has 15 residues. V gave up 6 bases and J gave up 2 bases; unmatched junction bases: 2. Here the CDR3 DNA reads TGTGCCAGCAGGGGGACAGGGGGCGGCAATCAGCCCCAGCATTTT. It encodes CASRGTGGGNQPQHF.

The gene calls are TRBV18 and TRBJ2-1, with TRBD1 matching over 8 bases. The ends lost 6 bases at V and 3 bases at J; junction bases unmatched: 7. CDR1 and CDR2 (germline): KGHSH, LQKENI. The CDR3 has 15 residues. The CDR3 spells CASSRGQGDYNEQFF. For the CDR3, the DNA is TGTGCCAGCTCCCGTGGACAGGGAGACTACAATGAGCAGTTCTTC.

CDR3 sequence (DNA): TGCGCCAGCAGCTTCTCCTCTAGCGGGCTAACCTACAATGAGCAGTTCTTC. This encodes CASSFSSSGLTYNEQFF. The J gene is TRBJ2-1, the V gene TRBV5-1, with TRBD2 matching 8 bases. The V and J ends lost 2 bases and 2 bases, in that order; junction bases with no gene match: 9. This CDR3 region has 17 residues. Germline CDR1 is SGHRS and CDR2 is YFSETQ.

Note on this clone: Other nucleotide sequences from this sample produce the same CDR3. The CDR3 reads CASSLGMNTEAFF. The DNA of the CDR3 is TGTGCCAGCAGCTTGGGTATGAACACTGAAGCTTTCTTT. The chain employs TRBV7-8 and TRBJ1-1, with D unresolved. Trimming pared 3 bases from V and 0 bases from J, leaving 5 bases between. Germline V gene sequence: CDR1 SGHVS, CDR2 FQNEAQ. CDR3 size: 13 residues.

The J gene is TRBJ1-6, the V gene TRBV27; D gene uncertain. Trimming took 4 bases from V and 10 from J, leaving 32 bases between them. This CDR3 contains 20 residues. CDR1 is MNHEY, CDR2 SMNVEV, per germline (reference sequence). The CDR3 is CASSSLGITVEVADRSPLHF. CDR3 DNA: TGTGCCAGCAGTTCACTGGGCATAACTGTCGAGGTTGCGGATCGATCACCCCTCCACTTT.

This clone was seen only once. V is TRBV18 and J is TRBJ2-7, with D hard to call. The germline gives CDR1 KGHSH, CDR2 LQKENI. Trimming left V 3 bases short and J 7 bases short, with 16 bases between. The CDR3 is made up of 14 amino acids. The CDR3 DNA reads as TGTGCCAGCTCACCGCCCTACGGCCCTTGGGAGCAGTACTTC. It translates to CASSPPYGPWEQYF.

V is TRBV4-1 and J is TRBJ1-4; no definite D call. V lost 4 bases and J lost 2, with 17 bases in between. CDR3 length: 17 residues. Germline V gene data show CDR1 as MGHRA and CDR2 as YSYEKL. The CDR3 loop reads CASSLNWAGETNEKLFF. For the CDR3, the DNA is TGCGCCAGCAGCCTTAACTGGGCTGGGGAGACTAATGAAAAACTGTTTTTT.

The genes are TRBV13 and TRBJ1-4, with a tentative D call TRBD1 (5 bases). The CDR3 sequence is 17 residues long. V gave up 5 bases and J gave up 3 bases, with 19 bases separating them. Germline V gives CDR1 PRHDT, CDR2 FYEKMQ (reference sequence). CDR3 in amino acids: CASSLGTALTSNEKLFF. The CDR3, as DNA: TGTGCCAGCAGCCTTGGGACGGCCCTCACCTCTAATGAAAAACTGTTTTTT.

The genes are TRBV6-8 and TRBJ2-1, with 11 bases lining up with TRBD2. CDR3 length: 19 residues. The V segment lost 2 bases and the J segment 6 bases; nucleotides outside the gene matches: 15. Germline V gene sequence: CDR1 MNHGY, CDR2 SAAAGT. CDR3 in amino acids: CASSYLGLAASPVGNEQFF. As DNA, the CDR3 is TGTGCCAGCAGTTACCTGGGACTAGCGGCCTCGCCAGTGGGCAATGAGCAGTTCTTC.

The chain uses TRBV28 and TRBJ1-1, with 9 bases aligning to TRBD1. The trim removed 2 bases at V and 5 bases at J, leaving 6 bases unmatched. Germline lookup yields CDR1 MDHEN and CDR2 SYDVKM. This CDR3 region has 15 residues. CDR3 residues: CASSLVTGGQTEAFF. CDR3 DNA: TGTGCCAGCAGTTTAGTGACAGGGGGTCAGACTGAAGCTTTCTTT. The entire variable domain, with the rest obtained from reference TRBV28 and TRBJ1-1, is as follows: DVKVTQSSRYLVKRTGEKVFLECVQDMDHENMFWYRQDPGLGLRLIYFSYDVKMKEKGDIPEGYSVSREKKERFSLILESASTNQTSMYLCASSLVTGGQTEAFFGQGTRLTVV.